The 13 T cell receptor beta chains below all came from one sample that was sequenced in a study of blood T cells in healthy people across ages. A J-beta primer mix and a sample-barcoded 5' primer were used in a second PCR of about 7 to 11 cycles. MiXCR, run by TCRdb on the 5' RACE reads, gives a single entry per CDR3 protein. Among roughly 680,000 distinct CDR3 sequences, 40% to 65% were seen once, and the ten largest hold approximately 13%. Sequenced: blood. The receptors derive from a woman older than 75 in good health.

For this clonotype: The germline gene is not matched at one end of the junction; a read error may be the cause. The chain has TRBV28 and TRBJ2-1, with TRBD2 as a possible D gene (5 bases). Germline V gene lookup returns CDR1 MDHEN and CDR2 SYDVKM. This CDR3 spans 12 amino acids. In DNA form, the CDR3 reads TGTACCAGCAGCTACGACCGGACTGGGCAGTTCTTC. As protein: CTSSYDRTGQFF.

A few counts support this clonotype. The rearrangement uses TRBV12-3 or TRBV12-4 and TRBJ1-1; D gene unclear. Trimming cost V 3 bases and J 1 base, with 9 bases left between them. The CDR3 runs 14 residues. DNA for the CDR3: TGTGCCAGCAGTTTGGGGTGGACGAACACTGAAGCTTTCTTT. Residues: CASSLGWTNTEAFF.

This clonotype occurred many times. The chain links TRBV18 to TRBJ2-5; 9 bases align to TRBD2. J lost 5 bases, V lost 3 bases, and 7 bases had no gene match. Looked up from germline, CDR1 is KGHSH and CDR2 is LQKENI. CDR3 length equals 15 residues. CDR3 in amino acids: CASSPPASGKETQYF. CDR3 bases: TGTGCCAGCTCACCGCCGGCTAGCGGGAAGGAGACCCAGTACTTC.

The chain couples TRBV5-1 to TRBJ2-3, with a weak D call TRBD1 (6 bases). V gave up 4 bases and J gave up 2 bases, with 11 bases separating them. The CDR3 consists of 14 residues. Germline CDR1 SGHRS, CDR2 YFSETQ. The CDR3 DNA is TGCGCCAGCAGCGTCAGGACAGACACAGATACGCAGTATTTT. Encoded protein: CASSVRTDTDTQYF.

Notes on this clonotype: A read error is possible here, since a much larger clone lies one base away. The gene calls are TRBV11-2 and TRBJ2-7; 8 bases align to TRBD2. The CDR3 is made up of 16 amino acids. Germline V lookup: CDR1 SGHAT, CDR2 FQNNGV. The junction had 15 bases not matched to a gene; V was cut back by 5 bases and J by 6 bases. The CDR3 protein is CASSPPRERGYVEQYF. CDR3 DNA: TGTGCCAGCAGCCCTCCTAGGGAGCGGGGGTATGTCGAGCAGTACTTC.

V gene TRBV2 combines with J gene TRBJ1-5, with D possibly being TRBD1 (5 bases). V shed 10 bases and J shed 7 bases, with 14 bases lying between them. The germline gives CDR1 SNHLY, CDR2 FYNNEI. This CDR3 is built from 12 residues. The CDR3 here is CATADSYQPQHF. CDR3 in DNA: TGTGCCACGGCTGACAGCTACCAGCCCCAGCATTTT.

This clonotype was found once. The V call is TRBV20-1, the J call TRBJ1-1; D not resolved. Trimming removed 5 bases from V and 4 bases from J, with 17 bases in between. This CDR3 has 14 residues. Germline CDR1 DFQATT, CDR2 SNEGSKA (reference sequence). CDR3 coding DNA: TGCAGTGCTGGTCAAATCCGGTGGAGCACTGAAGCTTTCTTT. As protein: CSAGQIRWSTEAFF.

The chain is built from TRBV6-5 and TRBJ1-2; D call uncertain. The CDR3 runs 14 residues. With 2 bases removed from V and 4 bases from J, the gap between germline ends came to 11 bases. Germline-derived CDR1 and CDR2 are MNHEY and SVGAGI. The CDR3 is CASSYTAESYGYTF. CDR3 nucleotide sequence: TGTGCCAGCAGTTACACAGCCGAAAGCTATGGCTACACCTTC.

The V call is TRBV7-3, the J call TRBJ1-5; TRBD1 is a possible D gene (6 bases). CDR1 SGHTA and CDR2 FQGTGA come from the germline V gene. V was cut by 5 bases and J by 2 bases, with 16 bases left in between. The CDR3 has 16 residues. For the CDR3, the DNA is TGTGCCAGCAGCCCCTTCGGGGGCGCGGGCAATCAGCCCCAGCATTTT. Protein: CASSPFGGAGNQPQHF.

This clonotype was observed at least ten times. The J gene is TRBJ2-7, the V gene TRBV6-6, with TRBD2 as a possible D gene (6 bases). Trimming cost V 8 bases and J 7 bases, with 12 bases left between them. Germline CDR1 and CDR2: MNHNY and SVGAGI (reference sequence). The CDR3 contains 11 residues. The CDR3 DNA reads TGTGCCAGCCGGTTGGCGGGGGAGCAGTACTTC. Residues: CASRLAGEQYF.

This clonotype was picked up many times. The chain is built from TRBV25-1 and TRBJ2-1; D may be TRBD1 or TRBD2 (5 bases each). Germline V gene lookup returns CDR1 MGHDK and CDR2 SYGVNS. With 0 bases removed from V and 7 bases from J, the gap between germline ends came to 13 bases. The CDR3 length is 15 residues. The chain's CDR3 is CASSEYMPGRNEQFF. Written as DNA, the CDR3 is TGTGCCAGCAGTGAATATATGCCGGGGCGTAATGAGCAGTTCTTC.

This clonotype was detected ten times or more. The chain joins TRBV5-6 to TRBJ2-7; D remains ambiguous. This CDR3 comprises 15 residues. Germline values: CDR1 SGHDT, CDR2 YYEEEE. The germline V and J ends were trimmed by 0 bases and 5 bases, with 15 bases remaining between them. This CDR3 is CASSLGIHRSHEQYF. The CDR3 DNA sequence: TGTGCCAGCAGCTTGGGGATACATCGTTCCCACGAGCAGTACTTC.

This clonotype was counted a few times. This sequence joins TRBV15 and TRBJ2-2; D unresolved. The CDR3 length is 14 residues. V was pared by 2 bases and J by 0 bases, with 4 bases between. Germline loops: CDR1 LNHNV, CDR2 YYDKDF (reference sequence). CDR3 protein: CATSRRPNTGELFF. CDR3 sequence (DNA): TGTGCCACCAGCAGACGTCCGAACACCGGGGAGCTGTTTTTT.